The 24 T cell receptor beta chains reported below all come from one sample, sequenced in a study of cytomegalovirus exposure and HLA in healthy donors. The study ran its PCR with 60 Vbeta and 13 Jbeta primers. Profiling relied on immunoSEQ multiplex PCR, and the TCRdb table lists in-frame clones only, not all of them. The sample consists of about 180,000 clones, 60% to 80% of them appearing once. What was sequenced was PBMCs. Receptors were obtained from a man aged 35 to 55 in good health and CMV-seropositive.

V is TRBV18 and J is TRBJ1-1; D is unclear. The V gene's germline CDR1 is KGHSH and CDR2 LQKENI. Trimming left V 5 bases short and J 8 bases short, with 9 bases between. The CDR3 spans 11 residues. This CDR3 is CASSTGSEAFF. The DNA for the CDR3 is TGTGCCAGCTCAACGGGTTCGGAAGCTTTCTTT.

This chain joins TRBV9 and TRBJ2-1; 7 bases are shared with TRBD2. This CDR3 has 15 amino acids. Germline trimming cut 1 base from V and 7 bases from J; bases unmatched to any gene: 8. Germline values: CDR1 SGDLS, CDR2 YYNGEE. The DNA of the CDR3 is TGTGCCAGCAGCGTAACCGGGAGGCCAGGGAATGAGCAGTTCTTC. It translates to CASSVTGRPGNEQFF.

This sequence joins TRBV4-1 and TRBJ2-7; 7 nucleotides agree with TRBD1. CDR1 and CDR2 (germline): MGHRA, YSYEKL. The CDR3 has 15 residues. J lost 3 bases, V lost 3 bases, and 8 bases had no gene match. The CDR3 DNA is TGCGCCAGCAGCCAGGGGGACAGTCATTTCTACGAGCAGTACTTC. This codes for CASSQGDSHFYEQYF.

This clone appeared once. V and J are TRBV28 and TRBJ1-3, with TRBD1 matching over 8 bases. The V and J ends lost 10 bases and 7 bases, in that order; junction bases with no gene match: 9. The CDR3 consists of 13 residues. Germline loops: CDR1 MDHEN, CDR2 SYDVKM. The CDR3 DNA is TGTGCCACCCACCGGACAGGGCGGAACACCATATATTTT. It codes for CATHRTGRNTIYF.

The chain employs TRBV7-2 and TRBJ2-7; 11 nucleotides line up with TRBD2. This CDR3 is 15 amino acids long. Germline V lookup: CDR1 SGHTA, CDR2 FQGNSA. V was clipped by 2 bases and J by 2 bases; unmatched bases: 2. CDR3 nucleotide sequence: TGTGCCAGCAGCTTAACTAGCGGGAGTACCTACGAGCAGTACTTC. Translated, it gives CASSLTSGSTYEQYF.

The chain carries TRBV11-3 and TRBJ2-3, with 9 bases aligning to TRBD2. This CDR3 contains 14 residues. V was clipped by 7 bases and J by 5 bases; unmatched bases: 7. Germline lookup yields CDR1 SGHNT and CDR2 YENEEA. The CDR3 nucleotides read TGTGCCAGCAAAGGCGGGAGGGTCAAAGATACGCAGTATTTT. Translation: CASKGGRVKDTQYF.

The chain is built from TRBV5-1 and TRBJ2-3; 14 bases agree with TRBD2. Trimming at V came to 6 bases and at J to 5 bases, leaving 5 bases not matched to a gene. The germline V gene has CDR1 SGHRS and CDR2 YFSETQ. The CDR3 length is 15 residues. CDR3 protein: CASKTSGRAEDTQYF. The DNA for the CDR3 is TGCGCCAGCAAGACTAGCGGGAGGGCTGAAGATACGCAGTATTTT.

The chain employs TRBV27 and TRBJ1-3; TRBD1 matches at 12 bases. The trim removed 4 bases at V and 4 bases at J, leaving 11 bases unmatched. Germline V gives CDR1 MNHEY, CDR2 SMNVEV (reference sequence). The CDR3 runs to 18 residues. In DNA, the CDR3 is TGTGCCAGCAGTTCCTACGGGACAGGGGGCGCGTGGGGAAACACCATATATTTT. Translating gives CASSSYGTGGAWGNTIYF.

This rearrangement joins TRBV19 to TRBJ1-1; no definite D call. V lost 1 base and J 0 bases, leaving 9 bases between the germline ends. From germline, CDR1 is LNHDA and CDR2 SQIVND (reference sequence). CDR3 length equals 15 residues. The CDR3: CASSIVLRVNTEAFF. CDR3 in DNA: TGTGCCAGTAGTATAGTCCTTCGGGTGAACACTGAAGCTTTCTTT.

The CDR3 reads CASSPGGGSYEQYF. The CDR3 coding sequence is TGTGCCAGCAGCCCGGGAGGCGGTTCCTACGAGCAGTACTTC. This chain uses TRBV7-8 with TRBJ2-7, with 7 positions matching TRBD2. V lost 5 bases, J lost 1 base, and 5 bases stayed unmatched. The CDR3 is 14 amino acids. Per the germline V gene, CDR1 is SGHVS and CDR2 is FQNEAQ.

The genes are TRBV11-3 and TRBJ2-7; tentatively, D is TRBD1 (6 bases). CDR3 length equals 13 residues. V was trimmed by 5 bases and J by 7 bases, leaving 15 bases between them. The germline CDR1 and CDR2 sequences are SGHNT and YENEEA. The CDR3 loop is CASSPHRAGEQYF. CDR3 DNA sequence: TGTGCCAGCAGCCCCCACAGGGCTGGGGAGCAGTACTTC.

In DNA form, the CDR3 reads TGTGCCAGCAGTTCGCCAGCGGGAGGTTACAATGAGCAGTTCTTC. Residues: CASSSPAGGYNEQFF. The rearrangement joins TRBV28 to TRBJ2-1; 9 nucleotides match TRBD2. The CDR3 is made up of 15 amino acids. Germline V gene lookup returns CDR1 MDHEN and CDR2 SYDVKM. The junction had 5 bases not matched to a gene; V was cut back by 4 bases and J by 4 bases.

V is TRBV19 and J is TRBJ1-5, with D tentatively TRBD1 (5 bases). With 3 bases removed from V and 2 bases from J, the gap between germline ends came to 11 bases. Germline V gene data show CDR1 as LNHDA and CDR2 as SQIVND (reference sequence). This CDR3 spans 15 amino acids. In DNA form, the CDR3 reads TGTGCCAGTAGTATGGCCTCCAGGGGCAATCAGCCCCAGCATTTT. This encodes CASSMASRGNQPQHF.

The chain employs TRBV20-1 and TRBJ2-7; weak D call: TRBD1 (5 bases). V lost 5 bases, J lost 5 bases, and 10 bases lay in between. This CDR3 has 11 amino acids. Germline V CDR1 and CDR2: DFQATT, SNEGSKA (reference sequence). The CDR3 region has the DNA TGCAGTGCTTATCGACAGAACGAGCAGTACTTC. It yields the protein CSAYRQNEQYF.

CDR3 bases: TGTGCAAGTCGCTTAGCGGTAGGGGGCCCCTGGATCGAGCAGTACTTC. This sequence encodes CASRLAVGGPWIEQYF. The rearrangement uses TRBV12-2 and TRBJ2-7; no check of the table's D call, TRBD1, against the DNA was made. TRBV12-2 is a pseudogene locus. CDR3 length equals 16 residues.

The CDR3 coding sequence is TGTGCCAGCAGCCAAGAGGACAGGGAGGGGCAGCCCCAGCATTTT. It translates to CASSQEDREGQPQHF. The chain uses TRBV4-2 and TRBJ1-5, with 8 bases fitting TRBD1. The V gene's germline CDR1 is LGHNA and CDR2 YNFKEQ. CDR3 size: 15 residues. The V and J ends lost 0 bases and 7 bases, in that order; junction bases with no gene match: 5.

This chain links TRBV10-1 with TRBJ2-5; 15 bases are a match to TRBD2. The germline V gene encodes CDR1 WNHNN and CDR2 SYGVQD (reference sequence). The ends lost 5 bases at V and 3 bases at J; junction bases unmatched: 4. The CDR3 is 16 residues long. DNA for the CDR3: TGCGCCAGCAGTCCCGGACTAGCGGGAGGGGAAGAGACCCAGTACTTC. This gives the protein CASSPGLAGGEETQYF.

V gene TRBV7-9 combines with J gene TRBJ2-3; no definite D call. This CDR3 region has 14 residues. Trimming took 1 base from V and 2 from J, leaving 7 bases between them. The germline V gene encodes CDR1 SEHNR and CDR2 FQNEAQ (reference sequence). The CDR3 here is CASSLVAPTDTQYF. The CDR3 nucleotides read TGTGCCAGCAGCTTAGTAGCACCCACAGATACGCAGTATTTT.

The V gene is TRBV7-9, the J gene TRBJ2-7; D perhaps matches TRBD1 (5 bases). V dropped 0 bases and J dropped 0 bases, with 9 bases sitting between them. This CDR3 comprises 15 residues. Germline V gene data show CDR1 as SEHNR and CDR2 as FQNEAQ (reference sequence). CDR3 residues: CASSLAGRVSYEQYF. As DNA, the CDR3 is TGTGCCAGCAGCTTAGCGGGCAGGGTCTCCTACGAGCAGTACTTC.

CDR3 DNA sequence: TGTGCCAGTAGAACAGGGGCTGTCAATGAAAAACTGTTTTTT. Protein sequence: CASRTGAVNEKLFF. The chain combines TRBV19 with TRBJ1-4; 7 nucleotides match TRBD1. With V trimmed by 6 bases and J by 5 bases, 6 bases remained unmatched. The germline V gene has CDR1 LNHDA and CDR2 SQIVND (reference sequence). This CDR3 has 14 residues. Combining the CDR3 with reference TRBV19 and TRBJ1-4 gives the whole variable domain DGGITQSPKYLFRKEGQNVTLSCEQNLNHDAMYWYRQDPGQGLRLIYYSQIVNDFQKGDIAEGYSVSREKKESFPLTVTSAQKNPTAFYLCASRTGAVNEKLFFGSGTQLSVL.

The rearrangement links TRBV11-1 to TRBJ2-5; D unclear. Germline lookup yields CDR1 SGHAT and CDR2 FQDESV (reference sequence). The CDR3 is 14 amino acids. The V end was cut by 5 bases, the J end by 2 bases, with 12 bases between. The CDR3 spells CASSVRQIQETQYF. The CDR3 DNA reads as TGTGCCAGCAGCGTCCGACAAATTCAAGAGACCCAGTACTTC.

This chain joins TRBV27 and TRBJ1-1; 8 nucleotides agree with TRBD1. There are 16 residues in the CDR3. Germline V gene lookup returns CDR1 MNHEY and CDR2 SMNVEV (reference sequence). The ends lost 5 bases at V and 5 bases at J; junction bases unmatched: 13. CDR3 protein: CASSTLFGGQATEAFF. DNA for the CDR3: TGTGCCAGCAGTACCCTCTTCGGGGGACAGGCGACTGAAGCTTTCTTT.

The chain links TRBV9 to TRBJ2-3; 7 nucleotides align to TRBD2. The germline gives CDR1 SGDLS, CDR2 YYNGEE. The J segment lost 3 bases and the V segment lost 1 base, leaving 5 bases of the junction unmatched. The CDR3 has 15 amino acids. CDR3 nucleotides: TGTGCCAGCAGCGTATTGGGGGGGATAACAGATACGCAGTATTTT. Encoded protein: CASSVLGGITDTQYF.

The CDR3 region is CSVEWTSGGRGQFF. DNA of the CDR3: TGCAGCGTTGAATGGACTAGCGGGGGACGTGGGCAGTTCTTC. The J gene is TRBJ2-1, the V gene TRBV29-1; 13 nucleotides agree with TRBD2. V gave up 2 bases and J gave up 12 bases; unmatched junction bases: 7. Germline CDR1 reads SQVTM; CDR2 reads ANQGSEA. The CDR3 contains 14 residues.